Listed below are T cell receptor beta chains from one sample, sequenced in a study of patients and donors after allogeneic stem cell transplantation. TCRdb reprocessed the RT-PCR reads via MiXCR and lists one record per CDR3 protein. The sample consists of around 150,000 distinct CDR3 sequences, approximately 40% of them appearing once. The material sequenced was blood, either unsorted or a sorted T cell fraction (not recorded which). The receptor source for this set is a human donor who was either an allogeneic HSCT recipient or a stem cell or donor lymphocyte infusion donor (not recorded which). It is not recorded whose cells these are; they may come from a transplant donor. Both conserved end residues are part of each CDR3. The order of the fields is J gene, V gene, D gene, clone size, CDR3 protein, CDR3 DNA. The D gene is left open where the match is weak. Clone size is shown for a subset of rows, as once, few, many or a class of expanded clone.

>TRBJ2-3|TRBV9|-|few
CASSSSLGDTQYF
TGTGCCAGCAGCTCAAGCTTGGGTGATACGCAGTATTTT
>TRBJ1-5|TRBV6-2/TRBV6-3|-|few
CASSYPYYSNQPQHF
TGTGCCAGCAGTTACCCGTACTATAGCAATCAGCCCCAGCATTTT
>TRBJ1-2|TRBV6-6|TRBD1|few
CASSYLRGVGTDFYGYTF
TGTGCCAGCAGTTACCTTCGGGGGGTCGGGACAGACTTCTATGGCTACACCTTC
>TRBJ1-1|TRBV6-5|-|-
CASSPDGYEAFF
TGTGCCAGCAGCCCTGACGGCTATGAAGCTTTCTTT
>TRBJ1-4|TRBV15|-|few
CATSRDLGHQNEKLFF
TGTGCCACCAGCAGAGATTTAGGACATCAGAATGAAAAACTGTTTTTT
>TRBJ2-2|TRBV7-2|-|-
CASSLAAGELFF
TGTGCCAGCAGCTTAGCTGCCGGGGAGCTGTTTTTT
>TRBJ2-1|TRBV5-1|-|few
CASSAEGGMEFF
TGCGCCAGCAGCGCCGAGGGAGGAATGGAGTTCTTC
>TRBJ2-3|TRBV19|-|few
CASIDGGGTDTQYF
TGTGCCAGTATAGATGGCGGTGGGACAGATACGCAGTATTTT
>TRBJ1-6|TRBV12-3/TRBV12-4|TRBD1|-
CASNAPSGGASPLHF
TGTGCCAGCAACGCACCGTCAGGGGGCGCTTCACCCCTCCACTTT
>TRBJ1-2|TRBV12-3/TRBV12-4|-|few
CASSFGRNYGYTF
TGTGCCAGCAGTTTCGGACGGAACTATGGCTACACCTTC
>TRBJ1-6|TRBV12-3/TRBV12-4|-|-
CASSSRRMSSYNSPLHF
TGTGCCAGCAGTTCACGTCGGATGAGCTCCTATAATTCACCCCTCCACTTT
>TRBJ1-4|TRBV12-3/TRBV12-4|TRBD1|few
CASSLALGTVFVGSQTTNEKLFF
TGTGCCAGCAGTTTAGCGCTGGGGACAGTTTTCGTTGGCAGTCAAACAACTAATGAAAAACTGTTTTTT
>TRBJ2-1|TRBV7-9|-|-
CASSPLPVYNEQFF
TGTGCCAGCAGCCCCCTACCCGTATACAATGAGCAGTTCTTC
>TRBJ1-1|TRBV5-1|-|many
CASSNDSPEAFF
TGCGCCAGCAGCAACGACAGCCCCGAAGCTTTCTTT
>TRBJ1-4|TRBV27|TRBD1|-
CASSPRTGTNEKLFF
TGTGCCAGCAGTCCGAGGACAGGGACTAATGAAAAACTGTTTTTT
>TRBJ2-1|TRBV12-3/TRBV12-4|TRBD1|-
CASIPGQGYNEQFF
TGTGCCAGCATTCCGGGACAGGGCTACAATGAGCAGTTCTTC
>TRBJ2-1|TRBV12-3/TRBV12-4|-|-
CASSFRLYNEQFF
TGTGCCAGCAGCTTTCGACTCTACAATGAGCAGTTCTTC
>TRBJ1-1|TRBV3-1|-|-
CASSQEGRDGTEAFF
TGTGCCAGCAGCCAAGAGGGGCGGGATGGCACTGAAGCTTTCTTT
>TRBJ1-3|TRBV3-1|-|-
CASSRPVEPPTNF
TGTGCCAGCAGCCGCCCCGTCGAACCCCCTACGAATTTT
>TRBJ1-1|TRBV6-1|-|few
CASSEALGQGPVNTEAFF
TGTGCCAGCAGTGAAGCGCTTGGCCAGGGCCCGGTGAACACTGAAGCTTTCTTT
>TRBJ2-3|TRBV6-5|-|-
CASKVSLVGDTQYF
TGTGCCAGCAAGGTGTCGCTAGTGGGGGATACGCAGTATTTT
>TRBJ1-6|TRBV18|TRBD1|few
CASSGTEDSPLHF
TGTGCCAGCTCTGGGACAGAGGATTCACCCCTCCACTTT
>TRBJ2-4|TRBV5-5|-|once
CASSLWDLGAKNIQYF
TGTGCCAGCAGCTTATGGGATCTTGGAGCCAAAAACATTCAGTACTTC
>TRBJ1-1|TRBV4-3|-|-
CASSQHGGRGAEAFF
TGCGCCAGCAGCCAGCATGGGGGGAGGGGTGCTGAAGCTTTCTTT
>TRBJ1-2|TRBV12-3/TRBV12-4|-|many
CASSLERGRPGYTF
TGTGCCAGCAGTTTAGAGCGGGGTCGGCCTGGCTACACCTTC
>TRBJ1-5|TRBV28|-|-
CASSLSGGMNQPQHF
TGTGCCAGCAGTTTATCGGGGGGAATGAATCAGCCCCAGCATTTT
>TRBJ2-3|TRBV15|-|-
CATSRDVRDTQYF
TGTGCCACCAGCAGAGACGTTAGAGATACGCAGTATTTT
>TRBJ1-6|TRBV12-3/TRBV12-4|TRBD1|-
CASRGPGQNNSPLHF
TGTGCCAGCAGGGGACCGGGACAGAATAATTCACCCCTCCACTTT
>TRBJ2-3|TRBV20-1|-|-
CSARDERGWAVLDTQYF
TGCAGTGCTAGAGATGAGAGAGGGTGGGCAGTCTTAGATACGCAGTATTTT
>TRBJ1-1|TRBV7-2|-|few
CASSLAGLASETEAFF
TGTGCCAGCAGCTTAGCCGGGCTCGCTTCCGAAACTGAAGCTTTCTTT
>TRBJ1-6|TRBV6-2/TRBV6-3|-|few
CATRDGTSPLHF
TGTGCCACCCGGGACGGAACTTCACCCCTCCACTTT
>TRBJ1-1|TRBV4-1|-|-
CASSQGFIWGRKAFF
TGCGCCAGCAGCCAGGGTTTCATCTGGGGACGTAAAGCTTTCTTT
>TRBJ1-1|TRBV12-5|-|-
CASGWDDGTEAFF
TGTGCTAGTGGTTGGGACGATGGGACTGAAGCTTTCTTT
>TRBJ1-4|TRBV6-5|-|-
CASSYSRAEKLFF
TGTGCCAGCAGTTACTCCCGGGCTGAAAAACTGTTTTTT
>TRBJ1-6|TRBV4-3|-|-
CASSQEYRADNSPLHF
TGCGCCAGCAGCCAAGAGTACAGGGCGGATAATTCACCCCTCCACTTT
>TRBJ1-6|TRBV7-2|-|few
CASSLETLAGPYNSPLHF
TGTGCCAGCAGCTTAGAGACTTTAGCAGGGCCCTATAATTCACCCCTCCACTTT
>TRBJ2-7|TRBV20-1|-|few
CSAQTDYEQYF
TGCAGTGCTCAGACAGACTACGAGCAGTACTTC
>TRBJ2-3|TRBV9|TRBD2|-
CASIRGAGGSTDTQYF
TGTGCCAGCATCCGTGGTGCGGGGGGGAGCACAGATACGCAGTATTTT
>TRBJ1-1|TRBV7-2|TRBD1|few
CASSHDRGFMNTEAFF
TGTGCCAGCAGTCATGACAGGGGGTTCATGAACACTGAAGCTTTCTTT